The 6 T cell receptor beta chains below were found in one sample sequenced in a study of identical twins. TCRdb re-called the 5' RACE reads with MiXCR, one entry per CDR3 protein. This table has about 240,000 distinct CDR3 sequences, approximately 10% appearing once. The source material was memory T cells sorted from blood. The origin of the receptors is a man in his forties or fifties in good health.

This clonotype was seen many times. This chain uses TRBV12-3 or TRBV12-4 with TRBJ2-2; 8 bases map to TRBD2. J gave up 1 base and V 1 base, and 2 bases lay outside the gene matches. This CDR3 is 16 amino acids long. The CDR3 region is CASSLGAGVNTGELFF. For the CDR3, the DNA is TGTGCCAGCAGTTTAGGAGCGGGGGTGAACACCGGGGAGCTGTTTTTT.

The chain combines TRBV25-1 with TRBJ2-4, with a possible D match to TRBD1 (6 bases). V was pared by 4 bases and J by 0 bases, with 25 bases between. The CDR3 has 20 amino acids. Germline CDR1 is MGHDK and CDR2 is SYGVNS. The CDR3 nucleotides are TGTGCCAGCAGTGGTTTAATTGGACAGCCCTCAACTCTAGCCAAAAACATTCAGTACTTC. Its translation: CASSGLIGQPSTLAKNIQYF.

This clonotype appeared a few times. The chain combines TRBV9 with TRBJ2-7; 8 bases fit TRBD1. Trimming at V came to 4 bases and at J to 2 bases, leaving 8 bases not matched to a gene. Germline V gene sequence: CDR1 SGDLS, CDR2 YYNGEE. This CDR3 contains 15 residues. The CDR3 nucleotides are TGTGCCAGCAGCCCAAGTCGGGACAGGCCCTACGAGCAGTACTTC. Residues: CASSPSRDRPYEQYF. The entire variable domain, with the rest obtained from reference TRBV9 and TRBJ2-7, is as follows: DSGVTQTPKHLITATGQRVTLRCSPRSGDLSVYWYQQSLDQGLQFLIQYYNGEERAKGNILERFSAQQFPDLHSELNLSSLELGDSALYFCASSPSRDRPYEQYFGPGTRLTVT.

There are many counts of this clonotype. The chain joins TRBV2 to TRBJ2-7, with 10 bases identical to TRBD1. The CDR3 loop spans 14 amino acids. CDR1 SNHLY and CDR2 FYNNEI come from the germline V gene. The V gene end was trimmed by 5 bases and the J gene end by 3 bases; junction bases not matched to a gene: 4. The CDR3 reads CASSWDRGDYEQYF. CDR3 bases: TGTGCCAGCAGTTGGGACAGGGGCGACTACGAGCAGTACTTC.

This chain joins TRBV5-4 and TRBJ2-7; D is possibly TRBD1 (5 bases). Germline values: CDR1 SGHNT, CDR2 YYREEE (reference sequence). Trimming pared 4 bases from V and 7 bases from J, leaving 15 bases between. CDR3 length equals 13 residues. The CDR3 nucleotides read TGTGCCAGCAGCGCCCAGGGTAGACAAGAGCAGTACTTC. Amino acid sequence: CASSAQGRQEQYF.

The chain carries TRBV7-9 and TRBJ2-5, with D maybe TRBD1 (5 bases). This CDR3 has 15 residues. In germline, CDR1 is SEHNR, CDR2 FQNEAQ (reference sequence). V was cut by 1 base and J by 2 bases, with 11 bases left in between. The CDR3 loop is CASSLGGLIQETQYF. The CDR3 nucleotides read TGTGCCAGCAGCTTAGGGGGCTTGATACAAGAGACCCAGTACTTC.